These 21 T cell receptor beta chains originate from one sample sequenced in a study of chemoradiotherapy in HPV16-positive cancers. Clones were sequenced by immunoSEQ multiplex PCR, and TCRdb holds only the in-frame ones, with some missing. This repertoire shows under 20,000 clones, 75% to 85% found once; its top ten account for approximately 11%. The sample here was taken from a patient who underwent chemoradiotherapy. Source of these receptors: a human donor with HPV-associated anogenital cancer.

In nucleotides, the CDR3 is TGTGCCTGGAATATCCCGGGAGAAGGGGACACTGAAGCTTTCTTT. Its protein product is CAWNIPGEGDTEAFF. This chain joins TRBV30 and TRBJ1-1, with D perhaps TRBD1 (5 bases). The CDR3 extends over 15 amino acids. Trimming removed 4 bases from V and 3 bases from J, with 18 bases in between. Germline assignment: CDR1 GTSNPN and CDR2 SVGIG (reference sequence). The whole variable domain, filled in from reference TRBV30 and TRBJ1-1, reads SQTIHQWPATLVQPVGSPLSLECTVEGTSNPNLYWYRQAAGRGLQLLFYSVGIGQISSEVPQNLSASRPQDRQFILSSKKLLLSDSGFYLCAWNIPGEGDTEAFFGQGTRLTVV.

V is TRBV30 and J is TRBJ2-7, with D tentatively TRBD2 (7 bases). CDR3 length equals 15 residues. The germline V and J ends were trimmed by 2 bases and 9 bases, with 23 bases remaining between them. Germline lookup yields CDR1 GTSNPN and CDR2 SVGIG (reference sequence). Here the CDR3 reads CAWSRSGAVRGGQYF. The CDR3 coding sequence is TGTGCCTGGAGTAGGTCGGGGGCCGTTAGGGGGGGGCAGTACTTC.

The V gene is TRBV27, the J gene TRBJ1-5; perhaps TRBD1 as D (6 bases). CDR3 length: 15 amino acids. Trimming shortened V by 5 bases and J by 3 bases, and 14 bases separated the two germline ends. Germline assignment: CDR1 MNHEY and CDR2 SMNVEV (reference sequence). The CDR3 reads CASSANRASNQPQHF. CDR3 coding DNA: TGTGCCAGCAGTGCTAACAGGGCCTCCAATCAGCCCCAGCATTTT.

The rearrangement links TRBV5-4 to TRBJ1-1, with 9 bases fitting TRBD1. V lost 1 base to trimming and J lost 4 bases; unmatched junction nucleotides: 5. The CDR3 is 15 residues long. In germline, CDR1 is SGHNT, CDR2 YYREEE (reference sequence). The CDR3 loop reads CASSLRTGGLTEAFF. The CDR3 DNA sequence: TGTGCCAGCAGCTTGAGAACAGGGGGCCTCACTGAAGCTTTCTTT. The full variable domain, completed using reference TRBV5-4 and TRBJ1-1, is ETGVTQSPTHLIKTRGQQVTLRCSSQSGHNTVSWYQQALGQGPQFIFQYYREEENGRGNFPPRFSGLQFPNYSSELNVNALELDDSALYLCASSLRTGGLTEAFFGQGTRLTVV.

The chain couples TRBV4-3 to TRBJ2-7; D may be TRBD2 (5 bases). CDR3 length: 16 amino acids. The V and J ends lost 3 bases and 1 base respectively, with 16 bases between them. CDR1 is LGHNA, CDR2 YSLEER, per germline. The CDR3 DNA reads TGCGCCAGCAGCCAGACGCCCGGACTCCAGTCCTACGAGCAGTACTTC. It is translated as CASSQTPGLQSYEQYF.

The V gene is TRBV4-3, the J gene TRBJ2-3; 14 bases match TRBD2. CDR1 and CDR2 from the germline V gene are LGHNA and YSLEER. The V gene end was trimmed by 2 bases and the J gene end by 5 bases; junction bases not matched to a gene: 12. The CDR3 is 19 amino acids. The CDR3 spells CASSQLPRTSGGFVDTQYF. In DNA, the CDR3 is TGCGCCAGCAGCCAACTACCTCGGACTAGCGGGGGGTTCGTAGATACGCAGTATTTT.

In DNA, the CDR3 is TGTGCCAGCAGCCAGACAGCCTACTCTGGAAACACCATATATTTT. It specifies CASSQTAYSGNTIYF. The chain couples TRBV14 to TRBJ1-3; D may be TRBD1 (5 bases). V was trimmed by 3 bases and J by 0 bases, leaving 9 bases between them. CDR3 length: 15 residues. Germline V gives CDR1 SGHDN, CDR2 FVKESK.

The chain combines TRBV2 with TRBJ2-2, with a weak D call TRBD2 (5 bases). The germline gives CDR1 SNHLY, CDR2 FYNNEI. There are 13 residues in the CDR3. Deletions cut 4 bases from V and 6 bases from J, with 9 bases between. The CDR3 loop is CASSGVSAGELFF. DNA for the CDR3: TGTGCCAGCAGTGGGGTTAGCGCCGGGGAGCTGTTTTTT.

The DNA for the CDR3 is TGTGCCAGCTCACCGACTGGGGGGGATCAGCCCCAGCATTTT. It is translated as CASSPTGGDQPQHF. The gene calls are TRBV18 and TRBJ1-5; D is perhaps TRBD1 (5 bases). From germline, CDR1 is KGHSH and CDR2 LQKENI. The CDR3 is 14 residues long. Deletions cut 3 bases from V and 5 bases from J, with 11 bases between.

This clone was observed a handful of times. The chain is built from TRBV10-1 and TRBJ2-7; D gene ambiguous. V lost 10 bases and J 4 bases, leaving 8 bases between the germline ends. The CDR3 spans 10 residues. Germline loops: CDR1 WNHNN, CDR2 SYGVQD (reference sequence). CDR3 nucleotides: TGCGCCACCTCTCCTTACGAGCAGTACTTC. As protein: CATSPYEQYF.

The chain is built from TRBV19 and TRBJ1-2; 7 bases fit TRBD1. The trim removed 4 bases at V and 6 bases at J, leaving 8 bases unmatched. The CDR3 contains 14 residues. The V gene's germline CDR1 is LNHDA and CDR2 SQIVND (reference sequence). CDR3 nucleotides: TGTGCCAGTAGTACGCCAGGGGGGGCCAATGGCTACACCTTC. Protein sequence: CASSTPGGANGYTF.

CDR3 sequence: CASSQDWGGLYYEQYF. As DNA, the CDR3 is TGTGCCAGCAGCCAAGATTGGGGGGGGCTTTACTACGAGCAGTACTTC. V is TRBV4-2 and J is TRBJ2-7, with a tentative D call TRBD2 (7 bases). Germline CDR1 and CDR2: LGHNA and YNFKEQ. V was clipped by 0 bases and J by 3 bases, with 15 bases between them. CDR3 size: 16 residues.

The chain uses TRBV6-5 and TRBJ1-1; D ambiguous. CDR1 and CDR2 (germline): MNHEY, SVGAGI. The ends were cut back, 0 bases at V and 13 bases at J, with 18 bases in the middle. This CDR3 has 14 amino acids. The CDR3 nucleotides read TGTGCCAGCAGTTACTCGATCACGGGGAAGAACGGTTTCTTT. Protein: CASSYSITGKNGFF.

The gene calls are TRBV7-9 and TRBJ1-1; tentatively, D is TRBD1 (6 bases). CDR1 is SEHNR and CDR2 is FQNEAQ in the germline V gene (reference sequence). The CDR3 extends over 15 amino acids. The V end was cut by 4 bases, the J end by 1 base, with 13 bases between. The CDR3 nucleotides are TGTGCCAGCAGCTATGCCGGGACAAAGAACACTGAAGCTTTCTTT. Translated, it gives CASSYAGTKNTEAFF.

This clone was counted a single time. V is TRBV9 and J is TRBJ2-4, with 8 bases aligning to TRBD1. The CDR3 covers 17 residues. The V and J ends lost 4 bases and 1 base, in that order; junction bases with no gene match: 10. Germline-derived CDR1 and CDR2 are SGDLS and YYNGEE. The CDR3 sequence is CASSPGQGKGAKNIQYF. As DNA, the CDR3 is TGTGCCAGCAGCCCCGGACAGGGAAAGGGGGCCAAAAACATTCAGTACTTC.

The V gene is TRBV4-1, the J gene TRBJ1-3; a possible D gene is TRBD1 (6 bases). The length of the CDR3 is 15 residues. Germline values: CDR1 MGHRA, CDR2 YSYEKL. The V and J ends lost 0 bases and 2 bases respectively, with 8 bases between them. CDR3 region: CASSQDRGTGNTIYF. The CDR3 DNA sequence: TGCGCCAGCAGCCAAGACAGGGGAACTGGAAACACCATATATTTT.

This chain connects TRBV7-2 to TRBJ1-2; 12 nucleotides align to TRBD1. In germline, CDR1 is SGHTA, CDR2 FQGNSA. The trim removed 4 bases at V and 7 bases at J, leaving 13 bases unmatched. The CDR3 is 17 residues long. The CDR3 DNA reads TGTGCCAGCAGCTCCCCGGGGACAGGGGGCGGATCGGTTGGCTACACCTTC. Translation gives CASSSPGTGGGSVGYTF.

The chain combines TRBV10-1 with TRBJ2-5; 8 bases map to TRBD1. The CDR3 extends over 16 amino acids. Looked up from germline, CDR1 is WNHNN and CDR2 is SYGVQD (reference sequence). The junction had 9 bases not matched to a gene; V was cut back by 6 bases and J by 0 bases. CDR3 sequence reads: CASSPNRTGNQETQYF. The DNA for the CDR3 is TGCGCCAGCAGCCCCAATCGGACAGGGAACCAAGAGACCCAGTACTTC.

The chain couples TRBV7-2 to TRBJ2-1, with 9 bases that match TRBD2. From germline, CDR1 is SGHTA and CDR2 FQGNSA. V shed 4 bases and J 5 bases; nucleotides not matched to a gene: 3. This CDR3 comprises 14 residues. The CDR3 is CASSYQRGDNEQFF. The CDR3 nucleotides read TGTGCCAGCAGCTATCAGCGGGGGGACAATGAGCAGTTCTTC.

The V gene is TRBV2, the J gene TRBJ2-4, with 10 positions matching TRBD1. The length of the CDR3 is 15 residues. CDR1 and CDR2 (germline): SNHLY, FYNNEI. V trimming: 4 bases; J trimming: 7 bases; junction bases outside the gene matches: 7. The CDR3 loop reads CASSARDRGLNIQYF. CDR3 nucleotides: TGTGCCAGCAGTGCCCGGGACAGGGGTTTGAACATTCAGTACTTC.

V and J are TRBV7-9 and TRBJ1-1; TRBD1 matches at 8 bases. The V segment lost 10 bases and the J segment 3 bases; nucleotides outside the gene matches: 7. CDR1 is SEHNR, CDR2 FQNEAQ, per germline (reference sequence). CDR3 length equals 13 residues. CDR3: CATITGGYTEAFF. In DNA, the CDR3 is TGTGCCACCATCACAGGGGGATACACTGAAGCTTTCTTT. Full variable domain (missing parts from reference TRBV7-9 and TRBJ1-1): DTGVSQNPRHKITKRGQNVTFRCDPISEHNRLYWYRQTLGQGPEFLTYFQNEAQLEKSRLLSDRFSAERPKGSFSTLEIQRTEQGDSAMYLCATITGGYTEAFFGQGTRLTVV.